The 7 T cell receptor beta chains below come from one sample, sequenced in a study of T cells after yellow fever vaccination (dated 2019 in TCRdb). The intended sense of this specimen's treatment or condition label: live attenuated yellow fever vaccine strain. Preparation of the library involved 5' RACE. TCRdb records Illumina HiSeq 2500 as the sequencer. TCRdb reran the public reads through fastp at Q25 and MiXCR, keeping productive beta chains. One record per CDR3 amino acid sequence lists the most common genes and DNA. Here the sample has 240,000 or so distinct CDR3 sequences; 6.9% occur a single time. Roughly 0.93% of the sample is held by the ten biggest clonotypes. Sample: CD4+ T cells sorted from PBMCs, taken 15 days after the yellow fever booster vaccination. These receptors were obtained from a man aged 25 to 45 who received the YFV17D yellow fever vaccine.

V usage is TRBV7-6 and J usage is TRBJ2-5; TRBD2 matches at 10 bases. Germline V gene lookup returns CDR1 SGHVS and CDR2 FNYEAQ. V was clipped by 1 base and J by 5 bases; unmatched bases: 7. This CDR3 has 16 residues. The CDR3: CASSLEESGRGETQYF. The CDR3 DNA is TGTGCCAGCAGCTTAGAAGAAAGCGGGAGGGGTGAGACCCAGTACTTC.

A few counts support this clonotype. This rearrangement joins TRBV5-1 to TRBJ2-5, with 7 bases that match TRBD2. This CDR3 comprises 14 residues. Germline CDR1 is SGHRS and CDR2 is YFSETQ. The V segment lost 0 bases and the J segment 5 bases; nucleotides outside the gene matches: 4. The CDR3 spells CASSLGWEGETQYF. The DNA of the CDR3 is TGCGCCAGCAGCTTGGGCTGGGAGGGGGAGACCCAGTACTTC.

This clonotype was counted only a few times. The rearrangement uses TRBV18 and TRBJ2-5; a possible D gene is TRBD1 (6 bases). The V gene lost 5 bases and the J gene lost 5 bases, with 15 bases spanning the gap. The CDR3 has 14 amino acids. From germline, CDR1 is KGHSH and CDR2 LQKENI. The CDR3, as DNA: TGTGCCAGCTCAGGACAGTCCCCCGAGGAGACCCAGTACTTC. This translates into CASSGQSPEETQYF.

This rearrangement joins TRBV24-1 to TRBJ2-5, with TRBD1 matching 7 bases. V trimming: 3 bases; J trimming: 5 bases; junction bases outside the gene matches: 5. The CDR3 has 14 amino acids. Germline CDR1 is KGHDR and CDR2 is SFDVKD. The DNA for the CDR3 is TGTGCCACCAGTGATCCGGGACAGCCGGAGACCCAGTACTTC. Encoded protein: CATSDPGQPETQYF.

This clonotype showed up many times. This chain uses TRBV7-2 with TRBJ2-7, with TRBD1 as a possible D gene (6 bases). There are 15 residues in the CDR3. Between the trimmed V and J ends, which lost 5 bases and 3 bases, there was a span of 17 bases. Germline V gene sequence: CDR1 SGHTA, CDR2 FQGNSA. CDR3 in amino acids: CASSAGRGAYYEQYF. DNA for the CDR3: TGTGCCAGCAGCGCAGGCAGGGGTGCATACTACGAGCAGTACTTC.

The chain recombines TRBV5-1 with TRBJ2-1; 7 bases map to TRBD2. The CDR3 consists of 14 residues. Germline trimming cut 4 bases from V and 5 bases from J; bases unmatched to any gene: 6. The germline V gene has CDR1 SGHRS and CDR2 YFSETQ. CDR3 in DNA: TGCGCCAGCAGCCAGCTAGCGGTAAACAATGAGCAGTTCTTC. Its protein is CASSQLAVNNEQFF.

At least ten counts were recorded for this clonotype. J is TRBJ2-2 and V is TRBV7-2; D is perhaps TRBD1 or TRBD2 (7 bases each). Between the trimmed V and J ends, which lost 6 bases and 4 bases, there was a span of 12 bases. CDR1 SGHTA and CDR2 FQGNSA come from the germline V gene. This CDR3 contains 14 residues. The CDR3 region has the DNA TGTGCCAGCAGAAGCGGGACAGCCACCGGGGAGCTGTTTTTT. Amino acid sequence: CASRSGTATGELFF.